Listed below are T cell receptor beta chains from one sample, sequenced in a study of T cell responses to AZD1222 COVID-19 vaccine. Method: immunoSEQ multiplex PCR; TCRdb's copy keeps in-frame clones and lacks some. The profile shows under 85,000 clones, approximately 90% of them singletons. This specimen consisted of peripheral blood, obtained on day 0 of AZD1222 vaccination. These receptors were taken from an adult in good health. Each CDR3 is given with its conserved first and last residue.

v_gene	j_gene	len	CDR3aa
TRBV5-4	TRBJ1-6	14	CASSSSDHNSPLHF
TRBV11-3	TRBJ2-7	15	CASSLAGTGSYEQYF
TRBV7-7	TRBJ1-1	14	CASSPPTGNTEAFF
TRBV10-3	TRBJ1-2	11	CAISESMWYTF
TRBV18	TRBJ2-2	15	CASSPGQEHTGELFF
TRBV2	TRBJ2-7	11	CASRTGIEQYF
TRBV7-9	TRBJ1-5	13	CASSLSVGQPQHF
TRBV29-1	TRBJ2-5	13	CSAPGGGSETQYF
TRBV7-9	TRBJ1-2	13	CASGQDTEYGYTF
TRBV7-3	TRBJ2-2	16	CASSLFPGADTGELFF
TRBV5-1	TRBJ2-1	14	CASSSSGGANEQFF
TRBV2	TRBJ2-1	15	CASSWNIGLWDEQFF
TRBV11-2	TRBJ2-1	15	CASSLAGGSYNEQFF
TRBV2	TRBJ2-7	12	CASTGEGYEQYF
TRBV12-3/TRBV12-4	TRBJ1-2	13	CASSAGNLYGYTF
TRBV14	TRBJ1-2	13	CASSPGRGQGYTF
TRBV7-3	TRBJ2-7	13	CASSQGHEYEQYF
TRBV30	TRBJ1-4	15	CAWRPLGVGRGELFF
TRBV11-3	TRBJ2-1	15	CASSSRTSGIDEQFF
TRBV19	TRBJ2-3	16	CASSVSTGTSTDTQYF
TRBV21-1	TRBJ1-6	15	CASSNVRSYNSPLHF
TRBV4-3	TRBJ2-1	13	CASKRGLADEQFF
TRBV28	TRBJ1-1	14	CASSAPAEEHEAFF
TRBV6-5	TRBJ1-1	13	CASSTRMGAEAFF
TRBV28	TRBJ2-7	15	CASSSASGNTYEQYF
TRBV5-6	TRBJ1-5	18	CASSFGKGQGRLNQPQHF
TRBV3-1/TRBV3-2	TRBJ1-2	15	CASSQDNRANYGYTF
TRBV19	TRBJ2-7	15	CASRAAGTGVYEQYF
TRBV20-1	TRBJ1-5	13	CSASRVSNQPQHF
TRBV30	TRBJ2-7	16	CAWSVYPQGMSYEQYF
TRBV5-6	TRBJ2-7	12	CASSLVVGEQYF
TRBV5-1	TRBJ1-3	15	CASSWTGGEGNTIYF
TRBV7-9	TRBJ2-1	15	CASSLRAGAANEQFF
TRBV29-1	TRBJ2-2	14	CSVGAPTNTGELFF
TRBV5-1	TRBJ2-1	13	CASGAQGTNEQFF
TRBV6-5	TRBJ2-1	12	CASSPGFNEQFF
TRBV18	TRBJ1-1	14	CASSPPGELGEAFF